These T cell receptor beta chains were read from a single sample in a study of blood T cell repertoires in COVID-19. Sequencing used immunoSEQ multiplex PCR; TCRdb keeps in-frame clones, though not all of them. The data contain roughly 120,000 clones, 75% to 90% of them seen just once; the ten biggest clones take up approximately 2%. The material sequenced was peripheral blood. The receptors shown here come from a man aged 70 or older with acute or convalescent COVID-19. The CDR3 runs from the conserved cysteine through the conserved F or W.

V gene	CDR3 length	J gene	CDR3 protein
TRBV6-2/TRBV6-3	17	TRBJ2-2	CASSYSPGLVNTGELFF
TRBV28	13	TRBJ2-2	CASSLAGVGELFF
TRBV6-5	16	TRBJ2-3	CASSYGLAGGQDTQYF
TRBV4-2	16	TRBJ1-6	CASSLDWELDNSPLHF
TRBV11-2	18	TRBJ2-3	CASSSTLTSGGAPDTQYF
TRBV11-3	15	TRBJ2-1	CASSSDFGGAVEQFF
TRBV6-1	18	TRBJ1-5	CASSGGGGSSGGNQPQHF
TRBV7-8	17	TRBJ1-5	CASSRSTRQSPREPQHF
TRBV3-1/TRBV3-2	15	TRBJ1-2	CASSQIASVHYGYTF
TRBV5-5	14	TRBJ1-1	CASSPQQGNAEAFF
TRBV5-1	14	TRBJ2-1	CASSLAVLGNEQFF
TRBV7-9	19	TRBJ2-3	CASSLDWASGQTRVDTQYF
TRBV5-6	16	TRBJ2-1	CASSQHGQSFYNEQFF
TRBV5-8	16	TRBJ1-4	CASSSGQGATNEKLFF
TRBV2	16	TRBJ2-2	CASIRGGGHDTGELFF
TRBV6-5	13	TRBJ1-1	CANAGLARAEAFF
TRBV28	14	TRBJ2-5	CASNIPGEAETQYF
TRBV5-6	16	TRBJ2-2	CASSPIAGAFTGELFF
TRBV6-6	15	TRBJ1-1	CASSSLTGGSSEAFF
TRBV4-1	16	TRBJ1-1	CASSPQEGRGINEAFF
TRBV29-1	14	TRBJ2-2	CSVETSAGLGELFF
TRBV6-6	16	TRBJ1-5	CASSYTREDSNQPQHF
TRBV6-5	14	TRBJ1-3	CASTLLGLGNTIYF
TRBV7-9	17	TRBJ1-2	CASSHPAVRSASYGYTF
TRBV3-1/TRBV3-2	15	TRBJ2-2	CASSRRDRGTGELFF
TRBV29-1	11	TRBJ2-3	CSVLGADTQYF
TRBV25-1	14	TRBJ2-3	CASSEGGRTDTQYF
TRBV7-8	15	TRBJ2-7	CASSLVSGGLREQYF
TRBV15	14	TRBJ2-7	CATSRAMGGWEQYF
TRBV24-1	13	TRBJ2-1	CATSDPWTLGQFF
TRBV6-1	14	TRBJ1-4	CASKEGTGYEKLFF
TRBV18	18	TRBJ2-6	CASSPRTDPSSGANVLTF
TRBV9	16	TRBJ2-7	CASSVATTGALAEQYF
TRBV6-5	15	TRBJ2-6	CASRQPHSGANVLTF
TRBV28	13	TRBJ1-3	CATRGYSGNTIYF
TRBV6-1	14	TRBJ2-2	CASSESGVGGELFF
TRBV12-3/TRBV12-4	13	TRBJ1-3	CASREASGNTIYF
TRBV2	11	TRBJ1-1	CASSSRGEAFF
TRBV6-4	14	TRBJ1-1	CASRGQGSNTEAFF
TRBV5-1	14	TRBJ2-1	CASSLVLQGNEQFF
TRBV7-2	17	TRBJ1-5	CASSSGQGEASNQPQHF
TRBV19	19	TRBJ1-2	CASSIDPRSDRGVRNGYTF
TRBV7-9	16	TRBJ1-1	CASSLGLDRAGTEAFF
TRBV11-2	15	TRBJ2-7	CASTHDPGQVYEQYF
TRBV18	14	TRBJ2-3	CASSPETLTDTQYF
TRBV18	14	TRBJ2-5	CASSLWGREETQYF
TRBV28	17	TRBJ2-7	CASSMGLAGDPSYEQYF
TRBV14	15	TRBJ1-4	CASSHPGETFEKLFF
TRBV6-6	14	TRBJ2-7	CASSRTGRSGEQYF
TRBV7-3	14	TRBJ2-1	CASSLSGDYNEQFF
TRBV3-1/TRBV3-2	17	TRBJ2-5	CASSHMGGGTRQETQYF
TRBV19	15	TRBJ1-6	CASRLGQGRNSPLHF
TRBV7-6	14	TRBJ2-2	CASSLDRNTGELFF
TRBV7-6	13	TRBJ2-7	CASSLTGNHEQYF
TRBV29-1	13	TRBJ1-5	CSVATGVNQPQHF